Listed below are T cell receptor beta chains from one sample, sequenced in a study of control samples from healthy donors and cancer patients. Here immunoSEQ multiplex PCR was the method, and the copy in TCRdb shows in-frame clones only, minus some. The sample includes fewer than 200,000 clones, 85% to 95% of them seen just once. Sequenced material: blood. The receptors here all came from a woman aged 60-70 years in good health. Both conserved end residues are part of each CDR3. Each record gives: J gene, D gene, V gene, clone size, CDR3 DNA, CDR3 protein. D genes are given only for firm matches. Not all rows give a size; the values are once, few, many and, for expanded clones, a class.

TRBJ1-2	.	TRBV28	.	TGTGCCAGCAGGGACTCGGGGGCTGACTATGGCTACACCTTC	CASRDSGADYGYTF
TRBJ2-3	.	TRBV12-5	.	TGTGCTAGTGGTTTGAGACTCCACACAGATACGCAGTATTTT	CASGLRLHTDTQYF
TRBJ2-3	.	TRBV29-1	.	TGCAGCGTTGAAGGGCTAACACAGATACGCAGAGAAAAGTATTTT	CSVEGLTQIRREKYF
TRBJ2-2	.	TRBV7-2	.	TGTGCCAGCACCCGTCAGGGGCCCACCGGGGAGCTGTTTTTT	CASTRQGPTGELFF
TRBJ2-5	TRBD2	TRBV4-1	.	TGCGCCAGCAGCCAAGGTAGCGGGGTAAGGGGAGAGACCCAGTACTTC	CASSQGSGVRGETQYF
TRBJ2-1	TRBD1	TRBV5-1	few	TGCGCCAGCAGCTTGGTAAACAGGGGGGATAGCAATGAGCAGTTCTTC	CASSLVNRGDSNEQFF
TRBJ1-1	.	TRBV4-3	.	TGCGCCAGCAGCCACGATCCGGAACAGGCAAACACTGAAGCTTTCTTT	CASSHDPEQANTEAFF
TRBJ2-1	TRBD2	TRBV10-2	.	TGCGCCAGCAGTGATGAGGGACTAGCGGGGTATAGGCCCTTCTTC	CASSDEGLAGYRPFF
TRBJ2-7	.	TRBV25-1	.	TGTGCCACCGCCCCGGAGGGGGCCGCCTCCTACGAGCAGTACTTC	CATAPEGAASYEQYF
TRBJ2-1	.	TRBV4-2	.	TGTGCCAGCAGCCAAGTTGGCAATGAGCAGTTCTTC	CASSQVGNEQFF
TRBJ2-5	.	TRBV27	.	TGTGCCAGCAGTTTAGTGACCCAAGAGACCCAGTACTTC	CASSLVTQETQYF
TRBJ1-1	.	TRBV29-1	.	TGCAGCGTTGAATGGGCCCCGGGTGCTTTCTTT	CSVEWAPGAFF
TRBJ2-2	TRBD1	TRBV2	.	TGTGCCAGCGGGGGACAGGGGGGTTACACCGGGGAGCTGTTTTTT	CASGGQGGYTGELFF
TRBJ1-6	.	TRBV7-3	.	TGTGCCAGCAGCTTAAACGGGGGGTACAGTTCACCCCTCCACTTT	CASSLNGGYSSPLHF
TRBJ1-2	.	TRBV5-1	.	TGCGCCAGCAGAATGGGACGGGAAGACTATGACTACACCTTC	CASRMGREDYDYTF
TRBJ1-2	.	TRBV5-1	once	TGCGCCAGCAGCAGAGATATTGGCGAATTGAGTAGTGGGTACACCTTC	CASSRDIGELSSGYTF
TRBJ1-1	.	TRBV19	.	TGTGCCAGTAGTATATTGACAGGCTGGAACACTGAAGCTTTCTTT	CASSILTGWNTEAFF
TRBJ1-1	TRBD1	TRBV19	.	TGTGCCAGTAGTGGGGGGACAGGCGGGTTTTTATGGAACACTGAAGCTTTCTTT	CASSGGTGGFLWNTEAFF
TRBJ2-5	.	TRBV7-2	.	TGTGCCAGCAGCTTTGGTTCTGCGGGGAGGAGAGAGACCCAGTACTTC	CASSFGSAGRRETQYF
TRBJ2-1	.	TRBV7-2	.	TGTGCCAGCAGCTGGGGCCAACCCCCAAACAATGAGCAGTTCTTC	CASSWGQPPNNEQFF
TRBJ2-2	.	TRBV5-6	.	TGTGCCAGCAGCTTCCGGGGAGTGGCCGGGGAGCTGTTTTTT	CASSFRGVAGELFF
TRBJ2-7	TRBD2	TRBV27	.	TGTGCCAGCAGAAACCCCGGGGGGACCTACGAGCAGTACTTC	CASRNPGGTYEQYF
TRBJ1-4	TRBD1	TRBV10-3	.	TGTGCCATCAGGCCGGGACAGGACGAAAAACTGTTTTTT	CAIRPGQDEKLFF
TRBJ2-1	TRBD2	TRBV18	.	TGTGCCAGCTCACCACAGACTAGCGGGGTCGGGTCCTACAATGAGCAGTTCTTC	CASSPQTSGVGSYNEQFF
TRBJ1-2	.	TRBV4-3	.	TGCGCCAGCAGCCAAGAAGGGGGTCGTGGCTACACCTTC	CASSQEGGRGYTF
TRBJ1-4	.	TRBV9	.	TGTGCCAGCAGCGTAGTACAGTCAACTAATGAAAAACTGTTTTTT	CASSVVQSTNEKLFF
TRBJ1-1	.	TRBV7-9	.	TGTGCCAGCAGCTTATTTAATCAGGGAAGGGCTTTCTTT	CASSLFNQGRAFF
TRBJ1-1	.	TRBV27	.	TGTTTATTTGAGTTCCGGTTCACTGAAGCTTTCTTT	CLFEFRFTEAFF
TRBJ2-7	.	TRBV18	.	TGTGCCAGCTCCCAAGGGACATACGAGCAGTACTTC	CASSQGTYEQYF
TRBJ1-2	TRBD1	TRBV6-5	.	TGTGCCAGCAGTTACGACGGGACAGTCTCCTATGGCTACACCTTC	CASSYDGTVSYGYTF
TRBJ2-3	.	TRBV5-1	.	TGCGCCAGCATGAGCGGTCCAAGCACAGATACGCAGTATTTT	CASMSGPSTDTQYF
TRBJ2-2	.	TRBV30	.	TGTGCCTGGAGTGGGAAACAGGGGAGGGCCGGGGAGCTGTTTTTT	CAWSGKQGRAGELFF
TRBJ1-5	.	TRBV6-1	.	TGTGCCAGCAGTGAAGGGATGGGTGGCAATCAGCCCCAGCATTTT	CASSEGMGGNQPQHF
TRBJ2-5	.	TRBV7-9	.	TGTGCCAGCAGCTTAGCGGTCGACAGCCAAGAGACCCAGTACTTC	CASSLAVDSQETQYF
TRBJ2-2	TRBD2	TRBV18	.	TGTGCCAGCTCACGATCTAGCGGGGGAGCAAGCGGGGAGCTGTTTTTT	CASSRSSGGASGELFF
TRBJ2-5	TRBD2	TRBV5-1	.	TGCGCCAGCAGCTTGGGATTGCGGGGGGCGTACCAAGAGACCCAGTACTTC	CASSLGLRGAYQETQYF
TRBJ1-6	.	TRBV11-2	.	TGTGCCAGCAGCTTAGAGAACAATTCACCCCTCCACTTT	CASSLENNSPLHF
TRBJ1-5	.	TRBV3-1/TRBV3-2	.	TGTGCCAGCAGCCAAGATAGGGGCAGGGTATATCAGCCCCAGCATTTT	CASSQDRGRVYQPQHF
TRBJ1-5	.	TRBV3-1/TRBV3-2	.	TGTGCCAGCAGCCAGGACACCACAAGCAATCAGCCCCAGCATTTT	CASSQDTTSNQPQHF
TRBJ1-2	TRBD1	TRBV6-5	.	TGTGCCAGCAGTTCTCGACAGGGTCTAAGTGGCTATGGCTACACCTTC	CASSSRQGLSGYGYTF
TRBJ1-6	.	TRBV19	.	TGTGCCAGTAGTAATCCGGTGAGCTCCTATAATTCACCCCTCCACTTT	CASSNPVSSYNSPLHF
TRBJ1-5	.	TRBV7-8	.	TGTGCCAGCAGCTTAACCAGGGCCCAGCCCCAGCATTTT	CASSLTRAQPQHF
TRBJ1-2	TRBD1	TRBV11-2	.	TGTGCCAGCAGCACTACCCTGGGGACAGGGTCTTATGGCTACACCTTC	CASSTTLGTGSYGYTF
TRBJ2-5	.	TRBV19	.	TGTGCCAGTAGTATCGGACAGAAAGAGACCCAGTACTTC	CASSIGQKETQYF
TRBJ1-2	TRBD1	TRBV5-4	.	TGTGCCAGCAGCAGACAGGGGGGACTTGGCTACACCTTC	CASSRQGGLGYTF
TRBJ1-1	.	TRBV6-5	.	TGTGCCAGCAGTTACGGGGTGCGTTACACTGAAGCTTTCTTT	CASSYGVRYTEAFF
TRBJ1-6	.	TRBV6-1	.	TGTGCCAGCAGTCAGACTGACCGTTCACCCCTCCACTTT	CASSQTDRSPLHF
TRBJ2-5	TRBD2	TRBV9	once	TGTGCCAGCAGCCCCCGACTAGCGGGAGAGCAAGAGACCCAGTACTTC	CASSPRLAGEQETQYF
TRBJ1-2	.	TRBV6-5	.	TGTGCCAGCAGTAAGACAGAAGTCTATGGCTACACCTTC	CASSKTEVYGYTF
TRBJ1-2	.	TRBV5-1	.	TGCGCCAGCAGCCCCCAGAGGGAAGCTAACTATGGCTACACCTTC	CASSPQREANYGYTF
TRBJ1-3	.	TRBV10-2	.	TGCGCCAGCAGTGATCAGGGCTCCTCTGGAAACACCATATATTTT	CASSDQGSSGNTIYF
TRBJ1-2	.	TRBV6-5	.	TGTGCCAGCAGCAGCTATGGCTACACCTTC	CASSSYGYTF
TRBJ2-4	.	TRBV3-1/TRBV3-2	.	TGTGCCAGCAGCCAAGACGAAGACGGTTTAAGGTACTTC	CASSQDEDGLRYF